Listed below are T cell receptor beta chains from one sample, sequenced in a study of OX40 agonist ivuxolimab in advanced cancers. The method was immunoSEQ multiplex PCR; TCRdb's version includes in-frame clones alone and lacks a portion of them. The table includes some 59,000 clones, 85% to 90% detected once. Sequences were derived from CD4+ or CD8+ T cells sorted from blood, sampled in a trial of the OX40 agonist ivuxolimab. The receptors come from an adult with an advanced solid tumor such as melanoma, head and neck, liver or kidney cancer. The conserved cysteine and the conserved F or W are not part of the CDR3 here. The order of the fields is J gene, V gene, CDR3 protein.

>TRBJ2-7|TRBV14
ASSQSRSSYEQY
>TRBJ2-7|TRBV7-9
ASSLGVSVVGYSYEQY
>TRBJ2-1|TRBV18
ASSPRGTTYNEQF
>TRBJ1-4|TRBV4-1
ASSQNWRKEKLF
>TRBJ2-2|TRBV19
ASSTRLAENTGELF
>TRBJ2-7|TRBV19
ASKRRQGAYEQY
>TRBJ1-1|TRBV5-4
ASSRGEAKSEAF
>TRBJ2-7|TRBV9
ASSADVYGTGSYEQY
>TRBJ2-7|TRBV27
ASSISRGYYEQY
>TRBJ2-5|TRBV5-4
ASSVTGGETQY
>TRBJ1-2|TRBV6-6
ASSPRTTNYGYT
>TRBJ1-5|TRBV2
ASSERAENQPQH
>TRBJ2-5|TRBV11-2
ASSLMSRWGRETQY
>TRBJ2-2|TRBV7-3
ASSPRGGSAGELF
>TRBJ2-7|TRBV27
ASRSDRAYEQY
>TRBJ1-5|TRBV6-1
ASQLGGYSNQPQH
>TRBJ1-6|TRBV28
ASGRTDLNNSPLH
>TRBJ1-1|TRBV7-9
ASSNDEGGNAF
>TRBJ2-1|TRBV10-3
AISPGTGVKDEQF
>TRBJ2-7|TRBV27
ASRGTSGGSYEQY
>TRBJ2-3|TRBV7-9
ASSLVSSREGWDTQY
>TRBJ2-7|TRBV7-3
ASSLDSHSYEQY
>TRBJ1-5|TRBV6-1
ASRTGDFNQPQH
>TRBJ2-7|TRBV6-1
ASTRLSYEQY
>TRBJ2-7|TRBV7-9
ASSSERGYEQY
>TRBJ2-1|TRBV7-3
ASRVSGRDNEQF
>TRBJ2-5|TRBV5-1
ASSTRTGGEETQY
>TRBJ2-1|TRBV5-4
ASSAGLAAYNEQF
>TRBJ1-5|TRBV28
ASSQGGSNQPQH
>TRBJ2-7|TRBV7-2
ASSPQQLSSGSSYEQY
>TRBJ2-4|TRBV19
ASSFSGIWTAAKNIQY
>TRBJ1-4|TRBV4-2
ASSRRRTGEEKLF
>TRBJ2-3|TRBV19
ASSRGGSTDTQY
>TRBJ2-7|TRBV5-5
ASSLGLAVSYEQY
>TRBJ2-3|TRBV28
ASSLSAPRGRGTQY
>TRBJ1-5|TRBV5-1
ASSLGWDRNQPQH
>TRBJ1-2|TRBV6-6
AIATGGNGYT
>TRBJ2-7|TRBV15
ATRRAGGSYEQY
>TRBJ1-5|TRBV6-1
ASSEGDRDRVYSNQPQH
>TRBJ2-2|TRBV4-2
ASSQGGQGIPGELF
>TRBJ2-2|TRBV4-1
ASSQGGYKTGELF
>TRBJ1-4|TRBV29-1
SAANNEKLF
>TRBJ2-7|TRBV28
ASSPLTGAYEQY
>TRBJ2-1|TRBV9
ASSVGTGALYNEQF
>TRBJ1-5|TRBV28
ASTLSRQGGNQPQH
>TRBJ1-2|TRBV7-9
ASSFRVSYGYT
>TRBJ2-1|TRBV29-1
SVRLAGVPYNEQF
>TRBJ2-5|TRBV7-9
ASSLGLAGETQY
>TRBJ2-7|TRBV28
ASQRGLLYEQY
>TRBJ1-1|TRBV28
ASTPFRRINTEAF
>TRBJ1-5|TRBV2
ASRATLQDQPQH
>TRBJ1-2|TRBV7-9
ASSRDSYGYT
>TRBJ2-7|TRBV28
ASSQAGGPFGYEQY
>TRBJ1-1|TRBV27
ASSVRWGTNTEAF
>TRBJ1-2|TRBV7-2
ASSLGVGGSYGYT